The rows below give T cell receptor beta chains drawn from one sample of a study of shared clonotypes between healthy human individuals. Clones were read by immunoSEQ multiplex PCR, and TCRdb kept only the in-frame ones, dropping some. The data show a few million clones, approximately 90% seen once. The specimen sequenced was naive CD4+ T cells sorted from blood. The receptors stem from a man younger than 35 in good health. Each CDR3 is given with its conserved first and last residue. A D gene is named only where the DNA matches it firmly. Part of the rows lack a size; the others show once, few, many or a class for expanded clones.

j_gene	v_gene	abundance	d_gene	CDR3nt	CDR3aa
TRBJ1-1	TRBV6-1	NA	NA	TGTGCCAGCATTAACACCCACTTGAACACTGAAGCTTTCTTT	CASINTHLNTEAFF
TRBJ2-7	TRBV4-3	NA	NA	TGCGCCAGCAGCCAAGGACTAGTCTCCAAGGGTGAGCAGTACTTC	CASSQGLVSKGEQYF
TRBJ2-5	TRBV6-5	NA	TRBD2	TGTGCCAGCAGGCCAGCGGGGCCTCAAGAGACCCAGTACTTC	CASRPAGPQETQYF
TRBJ1-2	TRBV11-2	few	NA	TGTGCCAGCAGGTTGACAGGCGTCGCCTATGGCTACACCTTC	CASRLTGVAYGYTF
TRBJ2-3	TRBV5-4	NA	TRBD2	TGTGCCAGCATCCTAGCGGGGGCGGGGCCAGATACGCAGTATTTT	CASILAGAGPDTQYF
TRBJ2-6	TRBV7-2	NA	TRBD2	TGTGCCAGCAGCTTACACGGGAGGGGGGCTGGGGCCAACGTCCTGACTTTC	CASSLHGRGAGANVLTF
TRBJ2-7	TRBV5-1	NA	NA	TGCGCCAGCAGCGGGGCCCAGGGATCCTACGAGCAGTACTTC	CASSGAQGSYEQYF
TRBJ2-3	TRBV10-3	NA	NA	TGTGCCATCAGGCAACTAGATAGCACAGATACGCAGTATTTT	CAIRQLDSTDTQYF
TRBJ1-3	TRBV9	few	TRBD1	TGTGCCAGCAGCAAATCCGGGACAGGGTTAGGAAACACCATATATTTT	CASSKSGTGLGNTIYF
TRBJ2-7	TRBV18	NA	TRBD2	TGTGCCAGCTCACCACCAGGCGGGGGGCCTTATGCCTACGAGCAGTACTTC	CASSPPGGGPYAYEQYF
TRBJ1-4	TRBV19	NA	TRBD1	TGTGCCAGTAGTCTCGACAGGGTGCGAGGTGAAAAACTGTTTTTT	CASSLDRVRGEKLFF
TRBJ2-3	TRBV10-3	NA	TRBD2	TGTGCCATCCGCCGGACTAGCGGGAGGTTGGGCACAGATACGCAGTATTTT	CAIRRTSGRLGTDTQYF
TRBJ2-4	TRBV10-1	NA	NA	TGCGCCAGCAGTGAGAACAGCGCCAAAAACATTCAGTACTTC	CASSENSAKNIQYF
TRBJ2-7	TRBV21-1	NA	NA	TGTGCCAGCATTAACGGGGGTCTGTCCTACGAGCAGTACTTC	CASINGGLSYEQYF
TRBJ2-6	TRBV18	once	NA	TGTGCCAGCTCACCAACGGTTCTATCCGGGGCCAACGTCCTGACTTTC	CASSPTVLSGANVLTF
TRBJ2-3	TRBV9	NA	NA	TGTGCCAGCAGCGTAGCCCCGACAGCGATACACACAGATACGCAGTATTTT	CASSVAPTAIHTDTQYF
TRBJ1-2	TRBV29-1	NA	TRBD1	TGCAGCGTTGAGGGACAGGGGATCTATGGCTACACCTTC	CSVEGQGIYGYTF
TRBJ1-1	TRBV5-8	NA	NA	TGTGCCAGCAGCGTATCGGGGTACACTGAAGCTTTCTTT	CASSVSGYTEAFF
TRBJ2-2	TRBV10-1	NA	NA	TGCGCCAGCAGTGTCGAGGGGAATAGGGAGCTGTTTTTT	CASSVEGNRELFF
TRBJ2-7	TRBV9	NA	TRBD1	TGTGCCAGCAGCCCCGGACAGGGGCTCCCATCCTACGAGCAGTACTTC	CASSPGQGLPSYEQYF
TRBJ2-3	TRBV5-4	NA	TRBD1	TGTGCCAGCAGCCCCGGTCCCAGGGGGCAAACAGATACGCAGTATTTT	CASSPGPRGQTDTQYF
TRBJ2-7	TRBV5-1	NA	TRBD2	TGCGCCAGCAGCTTGGCATTAAGCGGGGGGACCTACGAGCAGTACTTC	CASSLALSGGTYEQYF
TRBJ2-3	TRBV5-1	NA	TRBD2	TGCGCCAGCAGCCCGGGGGGAACAGATACGCAGTATTTT	CASSPGGTDTQYF
TRBJ2-3	TRBV2	NA	NA	TGTGCCAGCAGTGACGGACCCACAGATACGCAGTATTTT	CASSDGPTDTQYF
TRBJ2-7	TRBV7-2	NA	TRBD2	TGTGCCAGCAGCTACACGACTAGCGGGAGAACCTACGAGCAGTACTTC	CASSYTTSGRTYEQYF
TRBJ2-7	TRBV7-2	NA	TRBD1	TGTGCCAGCAGCCTGGACAGGGCCTACGAGCAGTACTTC	CASSLDRAYEQYF
TRBJ1-4	TRBV18	NA	TRBD1	TGTGCCAGCTCGCGGGACAGACTTGCAACTAATGAAAAACTGTTTTTT	CASSRDRLATNEKLFF
TRBJ2-2	TRBV7-9	NA	NA	TGTGCCAGCAGCTTGAACAGCGGGGAGCTGTTTTTT	CASSLNSGELFF
TRBJ1-2	TRBV18	NA	NA	TGTGCCAGCTCACCACCGACCCAGGGAAACTATGGCTACACCTTC	CASSPPTQGNYGYTF
TRBJ2-1	TRBV5-4	NA	NA	TGTGCCAGCAGCTTGGCAGCCAGAGATGAGCAGTTCTTC	CASSLAARDEQFF
TRBJ2-3	TRBV11-3	NA	TRBD1	TGTGCCAGCAGTTACCGAGGGACAGGACTCACAGATACGCAGTATTTT	CASSYRGTGLTDTQYF
TRBJ1-2	TRBV18	NA	NA	TGTGCCAGCTCACCAACCCCGGGAGGGACGTTTGGCTACACCTTC	CASSPTPGGTFGYTF
TRBJ2-5	TRBV5-4	once	NA	TGTGCCAGCAGCTTGGTATCAGAACAAGAGACCCAGTACTTC	CASSLVSEQETQYF
TRBJ2-2	TRBV4-1	NA	TRBD1	TGCGCCAGCAGCCTCCGACAGGGTATCGACACCGGGGAGCTGTTTTTT	CASSLRQGIDTGELFF
TRBJ2-1	TRBV11-2	NA	TRBD2	TGTGCCAGCAGCCTGACTAGCGGGAGTGCCAATGAGCAGTTCTTC	CASSLTSGSANEQFF
TRBJ1-4	TRBV2	NA	TRBD1	TGTGCCAGCAAGGTCGAGACAGGGGATGAAAAACTGTTTTTT	CASKVETGDEKLFF
TRBJ2-5	TRBV9	NA	TRBD2	TGTGCCAGCAGCTTAACAGCGGGAGGTAAAGAGACCCAGTACTTC	CASSLTAGGKETQYF
TRBJ1-5	TRBV11-2	NA	NA	TGTGCCAGCAGCTTAGAGGTCAATCAGCCCCAGCATTTT	CASSLEVNQPQHF
TRBJ1-5	TRBV7-2	few	NA	TGTGCCAGCAGCAGACCTCATAGCAATCAGCCCCAGCATTTT	CASSRPHSNQPQHF
TRBJ2-5	TRBV15	NA	TRBD2	TGTGCCACCAGCAGAGAGGTGCGGCTAACGGGAGGGCCCACAGAGACCCAGTACTTC	CATSREVRLTGGPTETQYF
TRBJ2-7	TRBV30	NA	NA	TGTGCCTGGAGTAAAAGATCCTCCTACGAGCAGTACTTC	CAWSKRSSYEQYF
TRBJ2-1	TRBV2	NA	TRBD2	TGTGCCAGCAGTGCACCAAGCGGGACCTACAATGAGCAGTTCTTC	CASSAPSGTYNEQFF
TRBJ2-1	TRBV11-2	NA	NA	TGTGCCAGCAGCCCCCGAGGGGCGGGGGCCCTGGACAATGAGCAGTTCTTC	CASSPRGAGALDNEQFF
TRBJ1-2	TRBV28	NA	NA	TGTGCCAGCAGTTCGAGAGCTAACTATGGCTACACCTTC	CASSSRANYGYTF
TRBJ1-2	TRBV6-5	NA	TRBD1	TGTGCCAGCAGTTACTCGACAGGGGGCATCTATGGCTACACCTTC	CASSYSTGGIYGYTF
TRBJ2-7	TRBV4-2	NA	NA	TGTGCCAGCAGCCAGTACACCGGGGCCACCTACGAGCAGTACTTC	CASSQYTGATYEQYF
TRBJ2-7	TRBV29-1	NA	NA	TGCAGCGTCCCAGTCGGGGGCCGCGCCGAGCAGTACTTC	CSVPVGGRAEQYF
TRBJ2-7	TRBV10-3	NA	NA	TGTGCCATCAGTGGCGGGGCGAACTCCTACGAGCAGTACTTC	CAISGGANSYEQYF
TRBJ2-5	TRBV9	NA	TRBD2	TGTGCCAGCAGCGTAGGGGGCACTAGCGGCCAAGAGACCCAGTACTTC	CASSVGGTSGQETQYF
TRBJ1-2	TRBV10-3	NA	TRBD1	TGTGCCATCAGTGAGGTGGGAGACAGGGCCACCTATGGCTACACCTTC	CAISEVGDRATYGYTF
TRBJ1-2	TRBV4-1	once	NA	TGCGCCAGCAGCCAAGGGGCTTTTGCGGGGGCGCGTGGCTACACCTTC	CASSQGAFAGARGYTF
TRBJ1-5	TRBV10-3	NA	NA	TGTGCCATCAGTGAGTTTGCGGGTGCAGGTAATCAGCCCCAGCATTTT	CAISEFAGAGNQPQHF
TRBJ2-1	TRBV11-3	NA	NA	TGTGCCAGCAGCTTAGCTGGTGGGCCTTCCATCACGTTCTTC	CASSLAGGPSITFF
TRBJ1-5	TRBV7-2	NA	NA	TGTGCCAGCAGCTGGAGCGGCTCAGGTTTTATTAATCAGCCCCAGCATTTT	CASSWSGSGFINQPQHF
TRBJ1-5	TRBV5-6	NA	NA	TGTGCCAGCAGCCCGGTGGGGGATACGGGGCAGCCCCAGCATTTT	CASSPVGDTGQPQHF